This entry features one T cell receptor (beta chain) sequence. The target antigen is unknown. This sample was taken from a study of blood T cells in healthy people across ages. Study observations and caveats: Not knowing donor CMV status may have confounded expanded clonotype changes. A strong correlation was found between TCR beta diversity and the percentage of naive T cells. A roughly linear age-dependent decrease characterized TCR beta diversity per million T cells.

CDR1 and CDR2 (germline): SGHVS, FQNEAQ. CDR3 length equals 12 residues. V lost 11 bases to trimming and J lost 11 bases; unmatched junction nucleotides: 14. A J-beta primer mix and a sample-barcoded 5' primer were used in a second PCR of roughly 6 to 11 cycles. Every cDNA was tagged by a template-switch adaptor with 12 random nucleotides. TCRdb reprocessed the 5' RACE reads via MiXCR and lists one record per CDR3 protein. Among about 780,000 distinct CDR3 sequences listed, about 46% were seen once. The chain employs TRBV7-8 and TRBJ2-5; 7 bases are shared with TRBD2. This clonotype was sampled from an elderly man in good health. The sample was blood. CDR3 in amino acids: CAGSSSGNEQYF. For the CDR3, the DNA is TGTGCCGGCTCCTCTAGCGGCAATGAGCAGTACTTC.